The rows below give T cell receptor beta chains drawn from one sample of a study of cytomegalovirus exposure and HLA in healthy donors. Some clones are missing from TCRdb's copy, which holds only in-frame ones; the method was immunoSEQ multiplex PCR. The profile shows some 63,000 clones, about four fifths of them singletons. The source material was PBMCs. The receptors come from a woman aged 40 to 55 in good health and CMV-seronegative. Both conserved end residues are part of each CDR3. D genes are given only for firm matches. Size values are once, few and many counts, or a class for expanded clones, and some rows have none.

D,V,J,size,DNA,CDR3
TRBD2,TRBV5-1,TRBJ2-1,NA,TGCGCCAGCAGCTTAAGGACTAGCGGGAGCTACAATGAGCAGTTCTTC,CASSLRTSGSYNEQFF
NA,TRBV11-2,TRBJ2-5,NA,TGTGCCAGCAGCTTAGTCGGGACAAGGGGGTTGCAGTACTTC,CASSLVGTRGLQYF
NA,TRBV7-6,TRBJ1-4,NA,TGTGCCAGCAGCCCCGTCGGGGGTACTAATGAAAAACTGTTTTTT,CASSPVGGTNEKLFF
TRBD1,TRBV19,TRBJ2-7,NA,TGTGCCAGTAAGGACAGGGGAACACCCGAAATAACCTTC,CASKDRGTPEITF
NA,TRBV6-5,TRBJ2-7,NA,TGTGCCAGCACCCCCCCAGGGTCGGAGCACTACGAGCAGTACTTC,CASTPPGSEHYEQYF
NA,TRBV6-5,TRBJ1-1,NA,TGTGCCAGCAGTGAACTTCGGGGGGCGGTCGAAGCTTTCTTT,CASSELRGAVEAFF
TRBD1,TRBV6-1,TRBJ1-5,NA,TGTGCCAGCACTCCCGGACAGGGCTTAGATCAGCCCCAGCATTTT,CASTPGQGLDQPQHF
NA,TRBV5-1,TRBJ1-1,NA,TGCGCCAGCAGCTTTGTAACGGGGGACGGGGACACTGAAGCTTTCTTT,CASSFVTGDGDTEAFF
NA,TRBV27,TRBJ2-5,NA,TGTGCCAGCAGTTTAGGGGCAGGGGAGGGCGCAGAGACCCAGTACTTC,CASSLGAGEGAETQYF
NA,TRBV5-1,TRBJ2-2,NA,TGCGCCAGCAGCTTGGAGCAGGCGAACACCGGGGAGCTGTTTTTT,CASSLEQANTGELFF
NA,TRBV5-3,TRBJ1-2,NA,TGTGCCAGAAGCTTGGAAGGGGCCAACTATGGCTACACCTTC,CARSLEGANYGYTF
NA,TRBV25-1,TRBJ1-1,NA,TGTGCCAGCAGTCCACGACAGGAGCAAGCTGAAGCTTTCTTT,CASSPRQEQAEAFF
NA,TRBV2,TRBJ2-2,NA,TGTGCCAGCCGACTTTTGGGGGGATCGGCCGGGGAGCTGTTTTTT,CASRLLGGSAGELFF
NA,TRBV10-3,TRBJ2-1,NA,TGTGCCATCAGTGACAGTGGCGGAGCATACAATGAGCAGTTCTTC,CAISDSGGAYNEQFF
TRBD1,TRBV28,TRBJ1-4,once,TGTGCCAGCAGTTCGGTCGGACAGGGATCTGAAAAACTGTTTTTT,CASSSVGQGSEKLFF
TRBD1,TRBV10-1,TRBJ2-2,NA,TGCGCCAGCAGTGAGGGGACAGGAGACCCGTACACCGGGGAGCTGTTTTTT,CASSEGTGDPYTGELFF
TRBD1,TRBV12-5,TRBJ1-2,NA,TGTGCTAGTGGTTTGGCCGGACAGGGTCGCTACACCTTC,CASGLAGQGRYTF
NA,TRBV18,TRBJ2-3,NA,TGTGCCAGCTCACCAATTATCGTTGATACTAGCAGAAGCACAGATACGCAGTATTTT,CASSPIIVDTSRSTDTQYF
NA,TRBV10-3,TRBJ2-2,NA,TGTGCCATCACCGAGGGGGTCTCGGGGACCGGGGAGCTGTTTTTT,CAITEGVSGTGELFF
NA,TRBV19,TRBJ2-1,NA,TGTGCCAGTAGTGCCGGACCCCGGGGATCCTACAATGAGCAGTTCTTC,CASSAGPRGSYNEQFF
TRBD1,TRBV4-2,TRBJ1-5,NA,TGTGCCAGCAGCCAAGATGCCGGGACAGGGGGACGTCAGCCCCAGCATTTT,CASSQDAGTGGRQPQHF
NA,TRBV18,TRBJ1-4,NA,TGTGCCAGCTCACCAAGCAGGGCGGGGGAAAAACTGTTTTTT,CASSPSRAGEKLFF
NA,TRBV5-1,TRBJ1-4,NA,TGCGCCAGCAGCTTCAACCCGGGACAAAATGAAAAACTGTTTTTT,CASSFNPGQNEKLFF
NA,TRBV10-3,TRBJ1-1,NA,TGTGCCATCAGTCTCGGGGGTGCGGGCGTGAACACTGAAGCTTTCTTT,CAISLGGAGVNTEAFF
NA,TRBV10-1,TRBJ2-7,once,TGCGCCAGCAGTGTGGGTCGATCGAGGGAGCAGTACTTC,CASSVGRSREQYF
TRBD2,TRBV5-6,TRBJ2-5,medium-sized,TGTGCCAGCAGCTTGACGGCTAGCGGGAGAGACCAAGAGACCCAGTACTTC,CASSLTASGRDQETQYF
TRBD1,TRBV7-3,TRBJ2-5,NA,TGTGCCAGCAGCCCGGACAGGCAAGAGACCCAGTACTTC,CASSPDRQETQYF
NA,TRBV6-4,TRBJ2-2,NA,TGTGCCAGCGCCCCCTCGGGCAGGGTAACCGGGGAGCTGTTTTTT,CASAPSGRVTGELFF
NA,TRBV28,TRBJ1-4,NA,TGTGCCAGCAGGAGAGGCGGAAACGACGAAAAACTGTTTTTT,CASRRGGNDEKLFF
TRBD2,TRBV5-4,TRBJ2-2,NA,TGTGCCAGCAGCTTGTCACTAGCGGGCACCGGGGAGCTGTTTTTT,CASSLSLAGTGELFF
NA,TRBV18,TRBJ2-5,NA,TGTGCCAGCTCGCTGGGAGGCTCCCAAGAGACCCAGTACTTC,CASSLGGSQETQYF
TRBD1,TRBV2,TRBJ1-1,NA,TGTGCCAGCAGGACCGGACAGGGTCGGGCTTTCTTT,CASRTGQGRAFF
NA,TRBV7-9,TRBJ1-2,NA,TGTGCCAGCAGCTTAGTCCCGGGACTGACACACTATGGCTACACCTTC,CASSLVPGLTHYGYTF
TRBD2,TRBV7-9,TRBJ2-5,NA,TGTGCCAGCAGCTTAGTGGGGAGGGCAGAGACCCAGTACTTC,CASSLVGRAETQYF
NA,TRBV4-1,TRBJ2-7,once,TGCGCCAGCAGCCAAGATAACTTGAGCTCCTACGAGCAGTACTTC,CASSQDNLSSYEQYF
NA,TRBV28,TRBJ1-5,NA,TGTGCCAGCAATGGGGCATCCCTTAGCAATCAGCCCCAGCATTTT,CASNGASLSNQPQHF
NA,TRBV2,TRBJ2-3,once,TGTGCCAGCATAAGCGTTCGGACAGATACGCAGTATTTT,CASISVRTDTQYF
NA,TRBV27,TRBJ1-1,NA,TGTGCCAGCAGTTTCGGGCGGGGGGGGCGTGCGGACACTGAAGCTTTCTTT,CASSFGRGGRADTEAFF
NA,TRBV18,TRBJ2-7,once,TGTGCCAGCTCACCAGGACAGAGGGACGAGCAGTACTTC,CASSPGQRDEQYF
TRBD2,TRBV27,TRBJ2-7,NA,TGTGCCAGCAGTTTACGGGGGGGCTACGAGCAGTACTTC,CASSLRGGYEQYF
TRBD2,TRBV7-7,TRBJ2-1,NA,TGTGCCAGCAGCCCCGTCCGGGCTAGCGGGGGCAATGAGCAGTTCTTC,CASSPVRASGGNEQFF